One and the same sample provided the 29 T cell receptor beta chains below, sequenced in a study of identifying expanded T cells in peripheral blood. The assay was immunoSEQ multiplex PCR, and TCRdb's table has in-frame clones only and misses some. The sample records fewer than 85,000 clones, approximately 89% being singletons. What was sequenced was blood. These TCRs come from a person aged 18-70 years in good health.

This clone was seen a handful of times. The chain employs TRBV2 and TRBJ1-5; maybe TRBD1 (6 bases). The V gene's germline CDR1 is SNHLY and CDR2 FYNNEI. This CDR3 is 13 amino acids long. V was shortened by 7 bases and J by 8 bases, with 15 bases between the two germline ends. CDR3 nucleotide sequence: TGTGCCAGCAACACAGGGCAGAGGGAGCCCCAGCATTTT. Translating it yields CASNTGQREPQHF.

The chain recombines TRBV6-4 with TRBJ2-7; 8 bases match TRBD2. The germline V gene encodes CDR1 MRHNA and CDR2 SNTAGT. The trim removed 2 bases at V and 12 bases at J, leaving 21 bases unmatched. CDR3 length: 17 residues. As DNA, the CDR3 is TGTGCCAGCAGTGACCCCGCCACCGGGACTAGGGGGAGAAGACCGTACTTC. Its protein is CASSDPATGTRGRRPYF.

The genes are TRBV6-1 and TRBJ1-2; no clear D. CDR1 and CDR2 (germline): MNHNS, SASEGT. With 0 bases removed from V and 1 base from J, the gap between germline ends came to 9 bases. CDR3 length equals 15 residues. The CDR3 DNA follows: TGTGCCAGCAGTGAAGCGCGGCGGAATAACTATGGCTACACCTTC. Encoded protein: CASSEARRNNYGYTF.

This chain links TRBV19 with TRBJ1-5, with D possibly being TRBD1 (5 bases). V lost 7 bases and J lost 6, with 13 bases in between. The CDR3 loop spans 13 amino acids. Germline-derived CDR1 and CDR2 are LNHDA and SQIVND (reference sequence). The chain's CDR3 is CASTSGRGQPQHF. As DNA, the CDR3 is TGTGCCAGTACCTCGGGGAGGGGTCAGCCCCAGCATTTT.

The rearrangement links TRBV5-1 to TRBJ2-1; 7 bases agree with TRBD2. This CDR3 contains 14 residues. V shed 3 bases and J 9 bases; nucleotides not matched to a gene: 9. Looked up from germline, CDR1 is SGHRS and CDR2 is YFSETQ. The CDR3 sequence: CASSWKGGPSEQFF. The CDR3 coding sequence is TGCGCCAGCAGCTGGAAGGGAGGGCCGTCTGAGCAGTTCTTC. Filled out from reference TRBV5-1 and TRBJ2-1, the complete variable domain reads KAGVTQTPRYLIKTRGQQVTLSCSPISGHRSVSWYQQTPGQGLQFLFEYFSETQRNKGNFPGRFSGRQFSNSRSEMNVSTLELGDSALYLCASSWKGGPSEQFFGPGTRLTVL.

The chain is built from TRBV23-1 and TRBJ2-3; D is possibly TRBD1 (5 bases). TRBV23-1 belongs to the ORF category, with a function that is uncertain. V was cut by 7 bases and J by 0 bases, with 20 bases left in between. The CDR3 runs 17 residues. The CDR3 DNA sequence: TGCGCCAGCATCTCCCCCAAGACAGAGACTAGCACAGATACGCAGTATTTT. It is translated as CASISPKTETSTDTQYF.

The chain joins TRBV19 to TRBJ2-2; 13 positions agree with TRBD2. Germline loops: CDR1 LNHDA, CDR2 SQIVND (reference sequence). The CDR3 spans 18 residues. V shed 6 bases, J shed 0 bases, and the junction held 7 bases outside the gene matches. The CDR3 spells CASRGWGLAGTNTGELFF. Here the CDR3 DNA reads TGTGCCAGTAGGGGGTGGGGACTAGCGGGGACGAACACCGGGGAGCTGTTTTTT.

V gene TRBV19 combines with J gene TRBJ2-3, with D perhaps TRBD2 (6 bases). This CDR3 has 16 residues. The ends were cut back, 2 bases at V and 1 base at J, with 13 bases in the middle. The germline gives CDR1 LNHDA, CDR2 SQIVND (reference sequence). The CDR3 here is CASSIYGSLRTDTQYF. The CDR3 nucleotides are TGTGCCAGTAGTATATACGGGAGCCTCCGCACAGATACGCAGTATTTT.

The chain carries TRBV6-6 and TRBJ2-7, with 7 bases that match TRBD2. CDR1 and CDR2 (germline): MNHNY, SVGAGI (reference sequence). The V gene end was trimmed by 7 bases and the J gene end by 5 bases; junction bases not matched to a gene: 2. There are 11 residues in the CDR3. The CDR3 DNA follows: TGTGCCAGCACAGCGGGGAACGAGCAGTACTTC. Translating gives CASTAGNEQYF.

The chain recombines TRBV5-6 with TRBJ2-5; TRBD2 matches at 10 bases. CDR3 length equals 15 residues. Germline CDR1 reads SGHDT; CDR2 reads YYEEEE. The J segment lost 5 bases and the V segment lost 5 bases, leaving 9 bases of the junction unmatched. As DNA, the CDR3 is TGTGCCAGCAGTAGAGCGGGGGGGCTGGAGGAGACCCAGTACTTC. Translation gives CASSRAGGLEETQYF.

This clone was picked up a small number of times. V gene TRBV7-8 combines with J gene TRBJ1-5; no clear D. This CDR3 has 13 residues. Deletions cut 5 bases from V and 2 bases from J, with 7 bases between. Germline assignment: CDR1 SGHVS and CDR2 FQNEAQ. CDR3 loop: CASSPVGNQPQHF. CDR3 sequence (DNA): TGTGCCAGCAGCCCTGTGGGCAATCAGCCCCAGCATTTT. The entire variable domain, with the rest obtained from reference TRBV7-8 and TRBJ1-5, is as follows: GAGVSQSPRYKVAKRGQDVALRCDPISGHVSLFWYQQALGQGPEFLTYFQNEAQLDKSGLPSDRFFAERPEGSVSTLKIQRTQQEDSAVYLCASSPVGNQPQHFGDGTRLSIL.

V is TRBV25-1 and J is TRBJ2-2; no firm D call. Between the trimmed V and J ends, which lost 5 bases and 6 bases, there was a span of 7 bases. CDR1 MGHDK and CDR2 SYGVNS come from the germline V gene. The CDR3 totals 12 residues. The CDR3 sequence is CASSLHPGELFF. The CDR3, as DNA: TGTGCCAGCAGTCTTCATCCCGGGGAGCTGTTTTTT.

This chain links TRBV7-2 with TRBJ2-7; D may be TRBD2 (5 bases). The CDR3 is made up of 12 amino acids. Trimming left V 3 bases short and J 3 bases short, with 6 bases between. Germline V gene lookup returns CDR1 SGHTA and CDR2 FQGNSA. DNA for the CDR3: TGTGCCAGCAGCTTTGGGAGCTACGAGCAGTACTTC. Translation gives CASSFGSYEQYF.

The V and J genes are TRBV6-6 and TRBJ2-7; D is unclear. CDR3 length equals 11 residues. Looked up from germline, CDR1 is MNHNY and CDR2 is SVGAGI (reference sequence). The V and J ends lost 6 bases and 2 bases respectively, with 5 bases between them. CDR3 nucleotide sequence: TGTGCCAGCAGCTCCCCCTACGAGCAGTACTTC. Translation: CASSSPYEQYF.

The chain links TRBV6-5 to TRBJ2-3; 7 bases agree with TRBD1. CDR1 is MNHEY, CDR2 SVGAGI, per germline. V lost 2 bases to trimming and J lost 0 bases; unmatched junction nucleotides: 5. The CDR3 covers 16 residues. The CDR3 loop reads CASSYLSGGSTDTQYF. CDR3 nucleotide sequence: TGTGCCAGCAGTTACCTCTCAGGGGGTAGCACAGATACGCAGTATTTT.

Details on this clone: This sample includes further DNA sequences coding for the same CDR3. V is TRBV30 and J is TRBJ1-3, with D hard to call. V lost 0 bases, J lost 4 bases, and 4 bases lay in between. Germline V gene sequence: CDR1 GTSNPN, CDR2 SVGIG (reference sequence). This CDR3 has 12 residues. DNA of the CDR3: TGTGCCTGGAGTGTTGGGGGAAACACCATATATTTT. Translating gives CAWSVGGNTIYF.

The chain is built from TRBV19 and TRBJ1-1, with 9 bases aligning to TRBD1. Germline V gives CDR1 LNHDA, CDR2 SQIVND (reference sequence). The CDR3 loop spans 20 amino acids. The trim removed 0 bases at V and 1 base at J, leaving 15 bases unmatched. The CDR3 DNA sequence: TGTGCCAGTAGTATAGATTCCCCGCATCTCACAGGGGGCAGGAACACTGAAGCTTTCTTT. This codes for CASSIDSPHLTGGRNTEAFF.

This sequence joins TRBV6-5 and TRBJ2-7; 10 bases align to TRBD1. The length of the CDR3 is 13 residues. Losses at the gene ends were 7 bases for V and 7 bases for J; bases not matched to a gene: 7. From germline, CDR1 is MNHEY and CDR2 SVGAGI. DNA of the CDR3: TGTGCCAGCACCAGGACAGGGGGTGGTGAGCAGTACTTC. Translation gives CASTRTGGGEQYF.

The V call is TRBV11-3, the J call TRBJ2-1; 8 nucleotides line up with TRBD1. Germline trimming cut 6 bases from V and 4 bases from J; bases unmatched to any gene: 5. The CDR3 contains 14 residues. Germline V gene lookup returns CDR1 SGHNT and CDR2 YENEEA. The chain's CDR3 is CASSPGQEYNEQFF. In DNA, the CDR3 is TGTGCCAGCAGTCCGGGACAGGAGTACAATGAGCAGTTCTTC. The full variable domain, with the rest looked up from reference TRBV11-3 and TRBJ2-1, is EAGVVQSPRYKIIEKKQPVAFWCNPISGHNTLYWYLQNLGQGPELLIRYENEEAVDDSQLPKDRFSAERLKGVDSTLKIQPAELGDSAVYLCASSPGQEYNEQFFGPGTRLTVL.

The chain recombines TRBV29-1 with TRBJ2-2, with D possibly TRBD1 on 5 matching bases. This CDR3 region has 13 residues. V was trimmed by 3 bases and J by 4 bases, leaving 9 bases between them. Germline V gene lookup returns CDR1 SQVTM and CDR2 ANQGSEA. CDR3 bases: TGCAGCGTTGACAAGGGGTTCACCGGGGAGCTGTTTTTT. It is translated as CSVDKGFTGELFF.

This chain connects TRBV6-5 to TRBJ2-7, with 7 bases identical to TRBD2. CDR3 size: 14 residues. Germline CDR1 reads MNHEY; CDR2 reads SVGAGI. V was clipped by 2 bases and J by 4 bases; unmatched bases: 5. CDR3 coding DNA: TGTGCCAGCAGTTACGCTGGGAGGGGTTACGAGCAGTACTTC. Its protein product is CASSYAGRGYEQYF.

The V and J genes are TRBV18 and TRBJ1-1; D possibly corresponds to TRBD1 (5 bases). CDR1 is KGHSH, CDR2 LQKENI, per germline. V lost 3 bases, J lost 1 base, and 9 bases lay in between. The CDR3 contains 14 residues. The CDR3 loop is CASSPGRTNTEAFF. The CDR3 region has the DNA TGTGCCAGCTCACCGGGACGTACGAACACTGAAGCTTTCTTT.

The chain employs TRBV27 and TRBJ2-7, with D maybe TRBD2 (5 bases). Trimming took 4 bases from V and 1 from J, leaving 14 bases between them. CDR1 and CDR2 from the germline V gene are MNHEY and SMNVEV (reference sequence). The CDR3 sequence is 15 residues long. The CDR3 loop is CASSSTGDASYEQYF. The CDR3 region has the DNA TGTGCCAGCAGTTCCACCGGGGATGCATCCTACGAGCAGTACTTC.

V usage is TRBV7-2 and J usage is TRBJ1-6; no firm D call. The V gene's germline CDR1 is SGHTA and CDR2 FQGNSA. V was trimmed by 4 bases and J by 7 bases, leaving 20 bases between them. This CDR3 has 17 residues. The CDR3 coding sequence is TGTGCCAGCAGCTCATTACCGATAGAACAACGGAATTCACCCCTCCACTTT. Its translation: CASSSLPIEQRNSPLHF.

This chain joins TRBV5-5 and TRBJ2-2; no clear D. The CDR3 covers 13 residues. CDR1 SGHKS and CDR2 YYEKEE come from the germline V gene (reference sequence). V gave up 1 base and J gave up 5 bases, with 6 bases separating them. CDR3 amino acids: CASSLSGTGELFF. The CDR3 DNA follows: TGTGCCAGCAGCTTGTCGGGTACCGGGGAGCTGTTTTTT.

The CDR3 reads CASSLDTRTYGYTF. In nucleotides, the CDR3 is TGTGCCAGCAGCTTAGATACCAGAACCTATGGCTACACCTTC. The chain couples TRBV7-8 to TRBJ1-2, with no clear D. Between the trimmed V and J ends, which lost 1 base and 4 bases, there was a span of 10 bases. Germline V lookup: CDR1 SGHVS, CDR2 FQNEAQ. This CDR3 is built from 14 residues.

The chain couples TRBV7-2 to TRBJ1-1, with D uncertain. Germline V gene sequence: CDR1 SGHTA, CDR2 FQGNSA. This CDR3 spans 13 amino acids. V was clipped by 5 bases and J by 1 base, with 8 bases between them. CDR3 region: CASSPTKNTEAFF. CDR3 DNA sequence: TGTGCCAGCAGCCCGACAAAGAACACTGAAGCTTTCTTT.

This chain links TRBV11-2 with TRBJ1-5; no clear D. Trimming removed 2 bases at V and 5 bases at J, with 7 bases between. CDR1 and CDR2 (germline): SGHAT, FQNNGV. The CDR3 runs to 13 residues. The CDR3 DNA follows: TGTGCCAGCAGCTTAAACGGGGATCAGCCCCAGCATTTT. Its protein product is CASSLNGDQPQHF.

The chain joins TRBV4-1 to TRBJ2-1, with 8 bases lining up with TRBD2. The length of the CDR3 is 16 residues. Per germline, CDR1 MGHRA and CDR2 YSYEKL. Trimming cost V 1 base and J 9 bases; bases outside gene matches: 11. CDR3: CASSQGASGSISEQFF. CDR3 sequence (DNA): TGCGCCAGCAGCCAAGGAGCCAGCGGGAGTATAAGTGAGCAGTTCTTC.